This entry concerns a single T cell receptor beta chain. Its antigen remains unidentified. No qualities accompany the bases; no much larger clone lies one base away. This specimen belongs to a study of cytomegalovirus exposure and HLA in healthy donors (dated 2017 in TCRdb). Regarding the study in general: An earlier analysis of several hundred of the donors reported approximately 270 Gb of sequence data and 100 million to 140 million unique TCR beta sequences from around 200 million T cells. About 300 gigabases of sequencing data and around 88 million unique TCR sequences made up an early release that covered around 640 HLA-typed donors. Of the roughly 400 genotyped donors, approximately 81% were placed in the genetic ancestry cluster associated with self-reported Caucasian donors. The study was designed to test whether signatures of past pathogen exposure could be identified by cataloging public T cell receptors. The T cell repertoires of several hundred subjects were profiled by immunosequencing and related to cytomegalovirus serostatus. Besides the first cohort of some 670 subjects, a separate validation cohort made up of 120 different subjects was used. High-throughput TCR immunosequencing, statistical association of individual TCRs with disease status, and machine learning were combined to predict cytomegalovirus infection status. A later analysis re-analyzed previously published TCR beta repertoires from hundreds of donors and added high-resolution HLA genotyping to study TCR occurrence patterns. In the later analysis, no new phenotypic data were used to find candidate immune exposures; instead, reliance was placed on TCR beta sequences and their occurrence across donors. To decide whether each TCR beta V gene segment behaved as functional or pseudogenic, an earlier analysis of some 600 of the donors relied on high-throughput TCR beta sequencing. Donor age, sex, ethnicity and CMV serostatus were compiled together with the repertoire data. A later genetic analysis used genome-wide SNP genotypes for about three fifths of the 666 donors, treating that subset as a discovery cohort. All discovery cohort repertoires had been generated on a single sequencing platform. HLA typing included class I and class II loci at four-digit resolution. The number of donors typed differed by locus, with about 620-630 for A, B, C, DRB1 and DQB1, roughly 550 for DQA1, about 610 for DPA1, and around 450 for DPB1. Five DR-DQ haplotypes were handled as single units for association and clustering because linkage in the cohort was strong. Among some 410 genotyped donors of the cohort, an average of roughly 230,000 unique TCR beta nucleotide sequences was sequenced per donor, of which about 18% were non-productive. Summary of the overall study and its limitations: Only TCR beta chains were sequenced in this cohort, and the absence of alpha or paired-chain data limited detectable features. Across donors, most TCR sequences were observed very rarely, whereas some public TCRs were present in many individuals. The presence/absence analyses assumed that sequencing depth was roughly uniform across donors, and that assumption may not be true. A later analysis found that TCR association rates varied across HLA loci, with DRB1 alleles showing the most associated TCRs and HLA-C alleles the fewest. In vitro tests confirmed that three of the cytomegalovirus-associated TCR beta chains recognize cytomegalovirus antigens. In an earlier analysis of some 540 of the donors, most TCR beta V segments appeared in productive rearrangements about 87% or about 30% of the time, broadly matching IMGT annotations. A further reported finding was that TCR beta sequences accurately predicted the HLA-A and HLA-B alleles for most subjects in the first cohort. The authors suggested that the approach could potentially be generalized to other disease states and immunological phenotypes. In a later analysis, 15,000 to 20,000 TCR beta sequences were associated with specific HLA alleles at a false discovery rate of 0.05. In a later genetic analysis, a missense DCLRE1C variant was associated with V-gene and J-gene trimming of TCR beta chains, and the association was replicated in an independent cohort. In a later analysis, HLA-associated TCR beta chains were found to be more clonally expanded and to have lower generation probabilities than equally common non-associated chains. The classifier was reported to diagnose cytomegalovirus status with high specificity and sensitivity in both the original cohort and the validation cohort. A cluster of highly shared sequence variants was judged likely to represent a technical artifact of the sequencing pipeline. Assigning TCR associations to individual alleles was difficult when HLA alleles, especially DR and DQ, strongly co-occurred. Because counts were too low, around 18 rarely observed V segments, including chromosome 9 orphons, were left out of the earlier analysis of 500 to 650 of the donors. Linkage disequilibrium might explain the correlated functional status among segregating V segments, but an unknown experimental factor could not be excluded. According to a later analysis, parvovirus B19, influenza, CMV and Epstein-Barr virus appeared linked to several top co-occurrence clusters. HLA typing was unavailable for some donors at each locus, so association tests used only the typed subset. The study listed 164 TCR beta chains as associated with cytomegalovirus. According to a later genetic analysis, donors in an Asian-associated ancestry cluster had fewer N-insertions in productive TCRs than the roughly 700-donor mean. For the cohort, immune exposure information was limited to CMV serostatus. A later analysis found that most CMV-associated TCR beta chains appeared HLA-restricted, with HLA associations seemingly driven largely by CMV exposure. Because the 87-base-pair reads could not distinguish some IMGT-functional V segments, including TRBV6-2 and TRBV6-3, those segments were excluded.

The cohort comprised 550 to 700 healthy bone marrow donors. At the time of sampling, every cohort member was nominally healthy, though immune exposures that went unrecorded were likely present. The donor was CMV seronegative and belonged to the group of 380 or so seronegative cohort members. Each donor provided a peripheral blood sample, and peripheral blood mononuclear cells were used for TCR beta sequencing. The Qiagen DNeasy Blood Extraction Kit was used to extract genomic DNA from the blood cell samples. Including cysteine and phenylalanine, the CDR3 has 15 amino acids. Only the CDR3 region is kept as DNA, spanning 45 bases read in frame from base 1. Libraries were prepared through the immunoSEQ multiplex PCR assay. For the multiplex PCR, a mixture combining 60 forward primers for TCR Vbeta segments and 13 reverse primers for TCR Jbeta segments was used. The CDR3 region of rearranged TCR beta genes was amplified from genomic DNA by a multiplex PCR assay. The amplified TCR beta libraries were sequenced on the Illumina HiSeq System as 87-base-pair reads. For the original study's pipeline: Across the 670 or so repertoires, a later analysis counted 80 million or so unique TCR beta chains, roughly 11 million of which were shared by at least two donors. A nearest-neighbor algorithm error-corrected the raw reads and collapsed the reads into unique sequences, merging closely related sequences to remove PCR and sequencing errors. CDR3 sequences were aligned to IMGT reference sequences to assign V, D and J gene segments. For a sequence to be retained, at least a six-nucleotide match to both a V gene segment and a J gene segment was required. A rearrangement counted as productive if the CDR3 had no stop codons and remained in frame with V and J, and every other rearrangement counted as non-productive. CDR3 was defined by IMGT convention, running from the second conserved V-encoded cysteine to the conserved J-encoded phenylalanine. Sequences without an unambiguous match to a single V gene segment were excluded from the earlier analysis of several hundred of the donors. An earlier analysis of 587 of the donors called V segments functional above 56.7% productive rearrangements and segregating when the between-donor standard deviation exceeded 5%. A statistical classification framework was built for diagnosing cytomegalovirus status from the catalog of TCR beta chain sequences. A later analysis assigned V and J genes by comparing TCR nucleotide sequences with IMGT/GENE-DB human TR gene sequences. Using the TCRdist pipeline, a later analysis assigned CDR3 sequences along with most-parsimonious VDJ recombination scenarios. In a later analysis, every TCR beta chain was defined by the combination of its CDR3 amino acid sequence and its V-gene family, and reads without a unique V-gene family were dropped. In a later analysis, fewer than 650 highly shared, low-generation-probability nucleotide sequences were removed to address suspected cross-contamination and a sequencing artifact. For each public chain, a later analysis derived a clonal expansion index from normalized ranks of inferred template counts within each repertoire. In a later analysis, generation probabilities were computed using a VDJ recombination model fitted to out-of-frame rearrangements, and the results were checked against IGoR. A later analysis scored TCR-TCR, TCR-HLA and TCR-CMV co-occurrence with hypergeometric tests, applying a repertoire-size bias correction to TCR pairs. To estimate false discovery rates, a later analysis permuted the HLA or CMV assignments 20 times. A later analysis grouped co-occurring TCRs with DBSCAN, adding TCRdist sequence similarity when clustering within HLA-allele-positive subsets. Co-occurrence clustering excluded repertoires with fewer than 30,000 or more than 120,000 public chains, plus five with anomalous nucleotide sharing. As stored in TCRdb, this immuneACCESS dataset retains in-frame rearrangements with V and J assigned. A fraction of the clones does not appear; measured against another copy, unresolved V genes explain less than half of the discrepancy, and the remainder lacks a known reason. The V and J calls and the clone size are those of that table, but D and trimming were determined from the DNA. The sample table records more than 90,000 clones; 75% to 90% of these occur just once. Of the sample, 3% to 5% falls within the top ten clones.

The chain joins TRBV21-1 to TRBJ1-1. TRBV21-1 is termed a pseudogene. The sequenced sample was PBMCs. This receptor was taken from a man aged 25 to 40 in good health and CMV-seronegative. The nucleotides are TGTGCCAGCAGCAATGAGGAAGGCCAGAACACTGAAGCTTTCTTT. Its protein is CASSNEEGQNTEAFF.